The 20 T cell receptor beta chains below come from one sample, sequenced in a study of vaccination and CD4 T cells after COVID-19. The time point is: late sampling 161 to 241 days after vaccination in a few convalescent patients. Treatment meaning: approximately 11-day PBMC culture with coronavirus spike peptide pools or control peptides (ViraFEST assay). Which antigens these TCRs recognize remains unknown. Oncomine TCR Beta short-read sequencing was applied to DNA from cultured CD4+ T cells. MiXCR, run by TCRdb on the PCR reads, gives a single entry per CDR3 protein. The table records about 21,000 distinct CDR3 sequences, 42% of them present only once. The input for sequencing was CD4+ T cells from blood, cultured in vitro, taken about 7 months after SARS-CoV-2 vaccination. The source of these receptors is a human donor who had recovered from COVID-19.

There are a few counts of this clonotype. The V and J genes are TRBV27 and TRBJ1-2; tentatively, D is TRBD1 (6 bases). V gave up 3 bases and J gave up 2 bases, with 13 bases separating them. The CDR3 consists of 15 residues. CDR1 and CDR2 (germline): MNHEY, SMNVEV (reference sequence). The DNA of the CDR3 is TGTGCCAGCAGTTTGGCACAGGGCAGGAACTATGGCTACACCTTC. As protein: CASSLAQGRNYGYTF.

V and J are TRBV6-2 or TRBV6-3 and TRBJ1-5; D unresolved. V was pared by 6 bases and J by 0 bases, with 9 bases between. The CDR3 contains 14 residues. Germline loops: CDR1 MNHEY, CDR2 SVGEGT. This CDR3 reads CASSEHLSNQPQHF. CDR3 DNA sequence: TGTGCCAGCAGCGAACACCTTAGCAATCAGCCCCAGCATTTT.

CDR3 bases: TGCAGCGGTACCAGGGGAGATACGCAGTATTTT. Residues: CSGTRGDTQYF. This chain connects TRBV29-1 to TRBJ2-3; D may be TRBD1 (6 bases). Germline CDR1 reads SQVTM; CDR2 reads ANQGSEA. This CDR3 spans 11 amino acids. V was cut by 7 bases and J by 5 bases, with 10 bases left in between.

This clonotype has a handful of counts. J is TRBJ2-5 and V is TRBV20-1; no reliable D call. Germline CDR1 is DFQATT and CDR2 is SNEGSKA (reference sequence). V lost 6 bases and J lost 4, with 6 bases in between. The CDR3 loop spans 10 amino acids. In DNA form, the CDR3 reads TGCAGTGCAGCCCGAGAGACCCAGTACTTC. It is translated as CSAARETQYF.

In DNA form, the CDR3 reads TGTGCCAGCAGTTTGTGGGAGGACACCGGGGAGCTGTTTTTT. Protein sequence: CASSLWEDTGELFF. This chain links TRBV28 with TRBJ2-2; D is possibly TRBD2 (6 bases). Per the germline V gene, CDR1 is MDHEN and CDR2 is SYDVKM. Trimming cost V 3 bases and J 3 bases, with 8 bases left between them. The CDR3 length is 14 residues.

J is TRBJ2-5 and V is TRBV29-1, with 7 bases that match TRBD1. With 2 bases clipped from V and 5 bases from J, the junction kept 5 bases outside the gene matches. Per the germline V gene, CDR1 is SQVTM and CDR2 is ANQGSEA. The CDR3 contains 13 residues. For the CDR3, the DNA is TGCAGCGTTGAACTACAGGGGTGGGAGACCCAGTACTTC. Translated, it gives CSVELQGWETQYF.

This sequence joins TRBV28 and TRBJ2-3, with no clear D. Germline V gives CDR1 MDHEN, CDR2 SYDVKM. CDR3 length: 15 residues. Deletions cut 4 bases from V and 1 base from J, with 12 bases between. CDR3: CASSWTYQGTDTQYF. For the CDR3, the DNA is TGTGCCAGCAGTTGGACCTACCAGGGCACAGATACGCAGTATTTT. Full variable domain (outside the CDR3, taken from reference TRBV28 and TRBJ2-3): DVKVTQSSRYLVKRTGEKVFLECVQDMDHENMFWYRQDPGLGLRLIYFSYDVKMKEKGDIPEGYSVSREKKERFSLILESASTNQTSMYLCASSWTYQGTDTQYFGPGTRLTVL.

The V and J genes are TRBV7-2 and TRBJ1-1; D ambiguous. Germline CDR1 and CDR2: SGHTA and FQGNSA. This CDR3 is 14 amino acids long. Trimming stripped 1 base from V and 7 bases from J, with 13 bases between. The CDR3 spells CASSLVVTAIEAFF. The CDR3, as DNA: TGTGCCAGCAGCTTAGTCGTAACAGCAATTGAAGCTTTCTTT.

As regards this clonotype: An end of the junction differs from the germline gene, which may be a read error. The CDR3 coding sequence is TGTGTCAGCAGCTTAGACAGGGTCCAAGAGACCCAGTACTTC. Translation: CVSSLDRVQETQYF. The chain couples TRBV7-2 to TRBJ2-5; 7 bases fit TRBD1. The germline CDR1 and CDR2 sequences are SGHTA and FQGNSA. The CDR3 is made up of 14 amino acids.

The chain joins TRBV6-1 to TRBJ2-1; 9 bases agree with TRBD2. The CDR3 runs to 15 residues. J gave up 8 bases and V 6 bases, and 11 bases lay outside the gene matches. CDR1 and CDR2 (germline): MNHNS, SASEGT. In DNA, the CDR3 is TGTGCCAGCAGCTCCCTAGCGGGACGACGACATGAGCAGTTCTTC. It encodes CASSSLAGRRHEQFF.

V gene TRBV20-1 combines with J gene TRBJ1-1; the D gene is possibly TRBD1 (6 bases). This CDR3 comprises 13 residues. V was cut by 1 base and J by 1 base, with 7 bases left in between. Per the germline V gene, CDR1 is DFQATT and CDR2 is SNEGSKA (reference sequence). The CDR3 region is CSARGTANTEAFF. The CDR3 nucleotides are TGCAGTGCTAGAGGGACAGCGAACACTGAAGCTTTCTTT.

This rearrangement joins TRBV28 to TRBJ1-2; D is ambiguous. The ends were cut back, 8 bases at V and 3 bases at J, with 7 bases in the middle. Germline V lookup: CDR1 MDHEN, CDR2 SYDVKM. CDR3 length: 11 residues. DNA for the CDR3: TGTGCCAGCGGCCTAGACTATGGCTACACCTTC. Protein product: CASGLDYGYTF.

This clonotype was found a few times. V gene TRBV20-1 combines with J gene TRBJ2-1; possible D gene TRBD1, 7 bases. V was cut by 0 bases and J by 7 bases, with 16 bases left in between. The CDR3 is made up of 15 amino acids. Germline CDR1 and CDR2: DFQATT and SNEGSKA (reference sequence). CDR3 sequence (DNA): TGCAGTGCTAGAGATACGCGGGACAGCCGAAATGAGCAGTTCTTC. It translates to CSARDTRDSRNEQFF.

This clonotype has more than one count but fewer than ten. The chain joins TRBV6-5 to TRBJ2-5; 9 bases line up with TRBD1. The CDR3 has 15 amino acids. The V segment lost 2 bases and the J segment 5 bases; nucleotides outside the gene matches: 6. Germline V gene data show CDR1 as MNHEY and CDR2 as SVGAGI. CDR3 sequence: CASSYGGTGKETQYF. Written as DNA, the CDR3 is TGTGCCAGCAGTTACGGGGGGACAGGGAAGGAGACCCAGTACTTC.

This chain joins TRBV9 and TRBJ2-1, with D perhaps matching TRBD2 (5 bases). The germline V gene has CDR1 SGDLS and CDR2 YYNGEE. The CDR3 loop spans 13 amino acids. Trimming removed 0 bases from V and 8 bases from J, with 9 bases in between. CDR3 protein: CASSVGGSDEQFF. DNA for the CDR3: TGTGCCAGCAGCGTAGGGGGTAGCGATGAGCAGTTCTTC.

V usage is TRBV27 and J usage is TRBJ2-7; no clear D. This CDR3 region has 14 residues. Germline V gives CDR1 MNHEY, CDR2 SMNVEV (reference sequence). The germline V and J ends were trimmed by 5 bases and 6 bases, with 17 bases remaining between them. The CDR3, as DNA: TGTGCCAGCAGTGCGACCTATCTTCCTGGCGAGCAGTACTTC. Its protein is CASSATYLPGEQYF.

This clonotype turned up a few times. V and J are TRBV28 and TRBJ2-6; D is ambiguous. The CDR3 covers 14 residues. Germline values: CDR1 MDHEN, CDR2 SYDVKM. The V end was cut by 3 bases, the J end by 4 bases, with 7 bases between. CDR3 region: CASSLLKGANVLTF. The CDR3 DNA follows: TGTGCCAGCAGTTTGCTGAAAGGGGCCAACGTCCTGACTTTC.

CDR3 sequence (DNA): TGTGCCAGTAGCACTAGCGGCTCCTACAATGAGCAGTTCTTC. It specifies CASSTSGSYNEQFF. The rearrangement links TRBV19 to TRBJ2-1, with TRBD2 identical over 8 bases. This CDR3 has 14 amino acids. Trimming removed 6 bases from V and 0 bases from J; junction bases left unmatched: 1. From germline, CDR1 is LNHDA and CDR2 SQIVND (reference sequence). Using reference TRBV19 and TRBJ2-1 for the parts outside the CDR3, the full variable domain is DGGITQSPKYLFRKEGQNVTLSCEQNLNHDAMYWYRQDPGQGLRLIYYSQIVNDFQKGDIAEGYSVSREKKESFPLTVTSAQKNPTAFYLCASSTSGSYNEQFFGPGTRLTVL.

This clonotype has a handful of counts. The genes are TRBV20-1 and TRBJ1-2; D call uncertain. V shed 4 bases and J shed 2 bases, with 8 bases lying between them. Germline assignment: CDR1 DFQATT and CDR2 SNEGSKA (reference sequence). This CDR3 spans 12 amino acids. This CDR3 is CSATDKNYGYTF. CDR3 bases: TGCAGTGCTACCGACAAGAACTATGGCTACACCTTC.

J is TRBJ1-2 and V is TRBV6-1; D gene ambiguous. Trimming shortened V by 6 bases and J by 4 bases, and 21 bases separated the two germline ends. This CDR3 is 16 amino acids long. CDR1 MNHNS and CDR2 SASEGT come from the germline V gene. CDR3 nucleotide sequence: TGTGCCAGCAGCCCGAGGGAGAAACCATTCCCCTATGGCTACACCTTC. As protein: CASSPREKPFPYGYTF.